Listed here is a single T cell receptor (beta chain). Its antigen is not identified. This CDR3 has 14 amino acids. Trimming took 5 bases from V and 8 from J; bases not matched to a gene: 10. The germline V gene encodes CDR1 LNHDA and CDR2 SQIVND (reference sequence). This entry is derived from a study of siplizumab effects on memory and regulatory T cells. Findings of the study overall: Naive T cells appeared more diverse than memory cells and seemed to be major alloresponse contributors.

Data came from immunoSEQ multiplex PCR; TCRdb stores just in-frame clones and leaves some out. The data show about 100,000 clones, about nine tenths seen once. This rearrangement joins TRBV19 to TRBJ2-3; 7 nucleotides line up with TRBD2. The TCR was taken from a human donor in good health. The sequenced sample consisted of CD4+ T cells sorted from blood. DNA for the CDR3: TGTGCCAGTAGTGAAGATTGGACTAGTACTACGCAGTATTTT. Translated, it gives CASSEDWTSTTQYF.